Each of the 5 T cell receptor beta chains below was sequenced from the same sample in a study of blood T cells in healthy people across ages. With a J-beta primer mix and a sample-barcoded 5' primer, a second PCR ran about 7 to 12 cycles. One entry per CDR3 protein, called by TCRdb with MiXCR from the 5' RACE reads. The table has 550,000 to 600,000 distinct CDR3 sequences, roughly a quarter seen once. Sequenced sample: blood. The receptors derive from a woman in her 70s in good health.

The chain recombines TRBV12-3 or TRBV12-4 with TRBJ2-5; D perhaps matches TRBD2 (6 bases). Near its end, the DNA agrees better with TRBJ2-7, so the J call may be wrong. The CDR3 has 16 amino acids. DNA of the CDR3: TGTGCCAGCAGTCTTGGTCTGGCGGCGGGGACCTACGAGCAGTACTTC. Its translation: CASSLGLAAGTYEQYF.

The chain recombines TRBV5-6 with TRBJ1-1, with TRBD1 matching over 7 bases. The CDR3 contains 15 residues. The V segment lost 4 bases and the J segment 8 bases; nucleotides outside the gene matches: 14. Germline V gene data show CDR1 as SGHDT and CDR2 as YYEEEE. The CDR3 spells CASSPLAWAGGEAFF. As DNA, the CDR3 is TGTGCCAGCAGCCCCCTCGCTTGGGCAGGGGGAGAAGCTTTCTTT.

The chain couples TRBV3-1 to TRBJ1-1; no firm D call. This CDR3 is 14 amino acids long. With 1 base removed from V and 1 base from J, the gap between germline ends came to 7 bases. The V gene's germline CDR1 is LGHDT and CDR2 YNNKEL (reference sequence). The CDR3 sequence: CASSQGHQNTEAFF. CDR3 sequence (DNA): TGTGCCAGCAGCCAAGGACATCAGAACACTGAAGCTTTCTTT.

The DNA for the CDR3 is TGTGCCAGCAGCTTAGGCACTAGCGGGGGGACAGAGACCCAGTACTTC. Translated: CASSLGTSGGTETQYF. The rearrangement uses TRBV12-1 and TRBJ2-5; the DNA was not used to check the table's D call, TRBD2. TRBV12-1 is a documented pseudogene. This CDR3 comprises 16 residues.

This clonotype turned up a few times. The genes are TRBV25-1 and TRBJ1-3; D is possibly TRBD1 (5 bases). The length of the CDR3 is 14 residues. The germline CDR1 and CDR2 sequences are MGHDK and SYGVNS. V gave up 3 bases and J gave up 2 bases, with 8 bases separating them. CDR3 in amino acids: CASSDPGTGNTIYF. The CDR3, as DNA: TGTGCCAGCAGTGACCCAGGGACTGGAAACACCATATATTTT. Full variable domain (rest looked up from reference TRBV25-1 and TRBJ1-3): EADIYQTPRYLVIGTGKKITLECSQTMGHDKMYWYQQDPGMELHLIHYSYGVNSTEKGDLSSESTVSRIRTEHFPLTLESARPSHTSQYLCASSDPGTGNTIYFGEGSWLTVV.